This TCR beta chain appears in the sequencing data of a study of blood T cell repertoires in COVID-19 (TCRdb year 2020). A note on the overall study: Collaborator samples came from the United States, Italy and Spain and covered acute and convalescent phases of COVID-19. The samples were drawn from two sources: the first 160 participants of the ongoing ImmuneRACE study, and 1,254 subjects contributed by 6 global collaborators. The prospective study material was composed of cDNA or gDNA derived from T cells, B-cell-depleted T cells, or PBMCs. Subjects who had been exposed to COVID-19, were actively infected with it, or had recovered from it provided the deeply sampled blood TCRbeta repertoires that made up the dataset. A freely available public database, intended as a resource for researchers studying the immune response to SARS-CoV-2, is where the repertoires were released. The sample metadata nearly always contained a de-identified subject ID, COVID-19 status, age in years and sex. Where available, HLA class I and class II types were taken from metadata supplied by the sample provider and were not determined by assay-based typing.

Reading from cysteine to phenylalanine, the CDR3 counts 19 amino acids. Of the read, only the CDR3 DNA is kept; its 57 bases are in frame from base 1. Clipping removes 2 bases from V and 2 bases from J, with 13 as the unmatched junction base count. Sequences LNHDA (CDR1) and SQIVND (CDR2) are obtained from the germline V gene (reference sequence). Beyond this particular receptor, the publication reports: The amount of clinical and demographic metadata varied by source and participant and was provided uncurated.

Turning to this clone: Its cognate antigen has yet to be identified. One base away there is no much larger clone; base qualities are not given.

The immunoSEQ Assay, a bias-controlled multiplex PCR, was used to amplify TCRbeta CDR3 regions from genomic DNA. The original methods were these. The number of nucleated cells in each sample was estimated by amplification of reference gene primers within the assay. Sequence reads were collapsed and filtered to measure the absolute abundance of every unique TCRbeta CDR3 rearrangement. For each sample, productive Simpson clonality was calculated as the square root of Simpson's diversity index over productive rearrangements. Imported from immuneACCESS, the table was reduced by TCRdb to in-frame sequences with V and J called. These copies leave out some clones; in studies compared against another copy, an unresolved V gene accounts for under half, and the cause of the remainder is not known. The V and J calls and clone size come from that table; D and trimming were worked out from the DNA. This sample has roughly 15,000 clones in its table, and roughly four fifths of those were observed once. Less than 25% of the sample rests with the top ten.

Whole blood was collected in K2EDTA tubes by collaborating institutions according to the institutions' own protocols. For TCRbeta analysis, collaborators shipped samples as frozen whole blood, isolated PBMCs, or DNA extracted from either of those sample types. The TCR sequence derives from a man at least 80 years old with active COVID-19. The V and J segments used are TRBV19 and TRBJ2-3; 10 middle bases align to TRBD2. Material for sequencing was peripheral blood. The CDR3 loop reads CASSIIPGTSETLTDTQYF. The DNA sequence is as follows: TGTGCCAGTAGTATAATTCCCGGGACTAGCGAGACCCTCACAGATACGCAGTATTTT.